This T cell receptor beta chain was found in a study of monozygotic twins with inflammatory bowel disease. Study-wide points: IBD patients displayed reduced TCRbeta diversity (inverse Simpson) when set against healthy co-twins.

Details on this clonotype: The antigen remains unidentified.

The germline CDR1 and CDR2 sequences are LGHNA and YNFKEQ. The CDR3 sequence is 19 residues long. The authors used roughly 3,800 ng of total RNA per TCR library. The authors made each sample's cDNA in eight separate reactions. From the 5' RACE reads, TCRdb lists one entry per CDR3 protein and no DNA. The repertoire table contains 110,000 to 150,000 distinct CDR3 sequences. The TCR originated in a human donor with ulcerative colitis or Crohn's disease, or a healthy co-twin of an affected twin (not recorded which). The chain uses TRBV4-2 and TRBJ2-2; TCRdb proposes TRBD2, but this gene call is untestable without DNA. The sequencing sample was made of blood. The CDR3 is CASSPRLISGRAVAGELFF.